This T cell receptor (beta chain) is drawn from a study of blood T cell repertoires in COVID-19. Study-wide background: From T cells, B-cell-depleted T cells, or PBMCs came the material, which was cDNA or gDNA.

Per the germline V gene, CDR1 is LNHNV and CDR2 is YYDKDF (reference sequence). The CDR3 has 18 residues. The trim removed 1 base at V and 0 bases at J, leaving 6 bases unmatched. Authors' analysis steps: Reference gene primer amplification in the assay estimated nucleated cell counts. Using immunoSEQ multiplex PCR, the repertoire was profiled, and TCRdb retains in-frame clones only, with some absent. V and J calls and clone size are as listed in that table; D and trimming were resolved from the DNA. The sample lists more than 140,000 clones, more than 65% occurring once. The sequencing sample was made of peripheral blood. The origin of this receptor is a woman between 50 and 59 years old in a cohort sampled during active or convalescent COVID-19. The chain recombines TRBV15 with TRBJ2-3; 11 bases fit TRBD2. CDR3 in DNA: TGTGCCACCAGCAGAGTCTCTAGCGGGGGGCCTAGCACAGATACGCAGTATTTT. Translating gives CATSRVSSGGPSTDTQYF.